The 27 T cell receptor beta chains listed next were all sequenced from one sample in a study of T-cell reconstitution after alpha-beta-depleted transplantation in children. For TCRbeta, the library was prepared with unique molecular identifiers. TCRdb fed the PCR reads into MiXCR, producing one record per CDR3 protein. The data hold some 87,000 distinct CDR3 sequences, with roughly 15% observed a single time. The source material was PBMCs, mostly from graft donor cells, sampled 180 days after TCRalphabeta/CD19-depleted stem cell transplant. Source of these receptors: a male patient aged 2-10 years who had a stem cell transplant for acute lymphoblastic leukemia, so the T cells may come from the graft donor.

The sample holds a few counts of this clonotype. The chain links TRBV6-1 to TRBJ2-2; no definite D call. Germline CDR1 and CDR2: MNHNS and SASEGT. The CDR3 loop spans 16 amino acids. V lost 7 bases to trimming and J lost 3 bases, with 18 bases between them. CDR3 sequence (DNA): TGTGCCAGCACCAGAATAGGCTTCGAGTACACCGGGGAGCTGTTTTTT. It encodes CASTRIGFEYTGELFF.

This chain uses TRBV5-1 with TRBJ1-6; TRBD1 agrees at 8 bases. Germline V gives CDR1 SGHRS, CDR2 YFSETQ. CDR3 length: 16 amino acids. Trimming at V came to 0 bases and at J to 9 bases, leaving 8 bases not matched to a gene. The CDR3 region is CASSLEGQGASSPLHF. CDR3 nucleotide sequence: TGCGCCAGCAGCTTGGAGGGCCAGGGGGCCAGTTCACCCCTCCACTTT. Filled out from reference TRBV5-1 and TRBJ1-6, the complete variable domain reads KAGVTQTPRYLIKTRGQQVTLSCSPISGHRSVSWYQQTPGQGLQFLFEYFSETQRNKGNFPGRFSGRQFSNSRSEMNVSTLELGDSALYLCASSLEGQGASSPLHFGNGTRLTVT.

Only a few counts were recorded for this clonotype. This chain links TRBV25-1 with TRBJ2-3, with 9 bases matching TRBD2. The CDR3 runs to 14 residues. J gave up 7 bases and V 2 bases, and 4 bases lay outside the gene matches. CDR1 and CDR2 from the germline V gene are MGHDK and SYGVNS. The DNA for the CDR3 is TGTGCCAGCAGTGAACTAGCGGGGTTGAATACGCAGTATTTT. Its translation is CASSELAGLNTQYF.

The chain couples TRBV20-1 to TRBJ2-7; TRBD1 matches at 11 bases. The germline gives CDR1 DFQATT, CDR2 SNEGSKA (reference sequence). This CDR3 has 16 amino acids. After removal of 3 bases from V and 0 bases from J, the junction contained 7 bases not matched to a gene. The CDR3 is CSARGPGTGGSYEQYF. The CDR3 DNA reads as TGCAGTGCTAGGGGTCCCGGGACAGGGGGCTCCTACGAGCAGTACTTC.

This chain joins TRBV4-1 and TRBJ2-5; 7 bases fit TRBD1. The trim removed 5 bases at V and 2 bases at J, leaving 2 bases unmatched. The CDR3 loop spans 13 amino acids. CDR1 is MGHRA and CDR2 is YSYEKL in the germline V gene. In DNA, the CDR3 is TGCGCCAGCAGCTGGGGACAGCAAGAGACCCAGTACTTC. Its translation: CASSWGQQETQYF.

This clonotype has ten or more counts. The chain has TRBV5-1 and TRBJ2-7, with 9 bases lining up with TRBD1. J gave up 5 bases and V 2 bases, and 2 bases lay outside the gene matches. Germline assignment: CDR1 SGHRS and CDR2 YFSETQ. The CDR3 runs to 13 residues. CDR3 sequence (DNA): TGCGCCAGCAGCTTCGGGGACAGGGACGAGCAGTACTTC. This translates into CASSFGDRDEQYF.

This clonotype came up a few times. The chain links TRBV5-6 to TRBJ2-7, with TRBD2 as a possible D gene (6 bases). Trimming took 5 bases from V and 5 from J, leaving 14 bases between them. The CDR3 length is 13 residues. Germline CDR1 and CDR2: SGHDT and YYEEEE. CDR3 sequence reads: CASRSAGGDEQYF. CDR3 DNA: TGTGCCAGCAGGTCAGCGGGTGGCGACGAGCAGTACTTC.

The chain's CDR3 is CASSSGAQAGNTGELFF. CDR3 bases: TGTGCCAGCAGCTCGGGTGCACAGGCAGGGAACACCGGGGAGCTGTTTTTT. V and J are TRBV5-4 and TRBJ2-2, with D possibly matching TRBD1 (5 bases). CDR1 is SGHNT and CDR2 is YYREEE in the germline V gene (reference sequence). Trimming cost V 3 bases and J 1 base, with 16 bases left between them. The CDR3 runs to 17 residues.

The V call is TRBV11-2, the J call TRBJ2-2; the match to TRBD2 covers 9 bases. V was pared by 2 bases and J by 3 bases, with 10 bases of the junction left unmatched. The CDR3 sequence is 18 residues long. CDR1 is SGHAT, CDR2 FQNNGV, per germline. The chain's CDR3 is CASSLSFGAGGHTGELFF. As DNA, the CDR3 is TGTGCCAGCAGCTTAAGCTTCGGGGCGGGGGGGCACACCGGGGAGCTGTTTTTT.

The chain is built from TRBV24-1 and TRBJ1-2; D is possibly TRBD1 (5 bases). The length of the CDR3 is 16 residues. Trimming pared 7 bases from V and 1 base from J, leaving 18 bases between. Germline-derived CDR1 and CDR2 are KGHDR and SFDVKD. CDR3 loop: CATRSDHTGVNYGYTF. The CDR3 DNA reads TGTGCCACCAGATCAGACCACACGGGGGTTAACTATGGCTACACCTTC.

This clonotype came up a few times. The chain couples TRBV6-5 to TRBJ2-3; 8 bases line up with TRBD1. This CDR3 spans 15 amino acids. CDR1 is MNHEY and CDR2 is SVGAGI in the germline V gene. Losses at the gene ends were 4 bases for V and 3 bases for J; bases not matched to a gene: 6. CDR3 region: CASSFQGAITDTQYF. The CDR3 region has the DNA TGTGCCAGCAGTTTCCAGGGGGCGATTACAGATACGCAGTATTTT.

This clonotype was seen a few times. The chain recombines TRBV5-1 with TRBJ2-7, with 9 bases that match TRBD1. The trim removed 0 bases at V and 4 bases at J, leaving 5 bases unmatched. This CDR3 has 15 amino acids. Germline assignment: CDR1 SGHRS and CDR2 YFSETQ. CDR3: CASSLVPGQGYEQYF. The DNA of the CDR3 is TGCGCCAGCAGCTTGGTGCCGGGACAGGGTTACGAGCAGTACTTC.

J is TRBJ2-1 and V is TRBV6-1; 9 bases agree with TRBD1. The CDR3 spans 15 residues. The germline gives CDR1 MNHNS, CDR2 SASEGT. V trimming: 6 bases; J trimming: 9 bases; junction bases outside the gene matches: 12. CDR3 nucleotides: TGTGCCAGCAGAAACGACAACAGGGGGCACAGTGAGCAGTTCTTC. Residues: CASRNDNRGHSEQFF.

The gene calls are TRBV20-1 and TRBJ2-1; D perhaps matches TRBD1 (6 bases). V shed 1 base and J shed 9 bases, with 19 bases lying between them. Looked up from germline, CDR1 is DFQATT and CDR2 is SNEGSKA (reference sequence). The CDR3 consists of 15 residues. This CDR3 reads CSARVNRVRFGEQFF. The CDR3 nucleotides read TGCAGTGCTAGAGTGAACAGGGTGCGGTTCGGTGAGCAGTTCTTC.

This clonotype has only a few counts. CDR3 sequence (DNA): TGTGCCAGCAGCTTAGCATCTAGTCGGCAGGGGGCTAGTCAGCCCCAGCATTTT. It encodes CASSLASSRQGASQPQHF. J is TRBJ1-5 and V is TRBV7-8, with 8 nucleotides matching TRBD1. Germline V CDR1 and CDR2: SGHVS, FQNEAQ. The J segment lost 6 bases and the V segment lost 0 bases, leaving 13 bases of the junction unmatched. The CDR3 extends over 18 amino acids. Full variable domain (remainder filled in from reference TRBV7-8 and TRBJ1-5): GAGVSQSPRYKVAKRGQDVALRCDPISGHVSLFWYQQALGQGPEFLTYFQNEAQLDKSGLPSDRFFAERPEGSVSTLKIQRTQQEDSAVYLCASSLASSRQGASQPQHFGDGTRLSIL.

This clonotype has a handful of counts. The chain employs TRBV7-8 and TRBJ2-3; a possible D gene is TRBD1 (6 bases). Germline loops: CDR1 SGHVS, CDR2 FQNEAQ. With 0 bases removed from V and 6 bases from J, the gap between germline ends came to 7 bases. This CDR3 has 13 residues. CDR3 in amino acids: CASSLARGDTQYF. As DNA, the CDR3 is TGTGCCAGCAGCTTAGCGAGGGGGGATACGCAGTATTTT. The complete variable domain, with remaining parts taken from reference TRBV7-8 and TRBJ2-3, reads GAGVSQSPRYKVAKRGQDVALRCDPISGHVSLFWYQQALGQGPEFLTYFQNEAQLDKSGLPSDRFFAERPEGSVSTLKIQRTQQEDSAVYLCASSLARGDTQYFGPGTRLTVL.

The chain has TRBV7-9 and TRBJ2-7; D is ambiguous. The CDR3 is 12 amino acids. CDR1 is SEHNR, CDR2 FQNEAQ, per germline (reference sequence). The V and J ends lost 1 base and 4 bases respectively, with 5 bases between them. The CDR3 protein is CASSLGDYEQYF. The CDR3 region has the DNA TGTGCCAGCAGCTTAGGGGATTACGAGCAGTACTTC.

The CDR3 is CASSPYGQGIYAEAFF. CDR3 DNA sequence: TGTGCCAGCAGTCCGTATGGACAGGGGATTTACGCTGAAGCTTTCTTT. This chain joins TRBV12-3 or TRBV12-4 and TRBJ1-1; 9 bases fit TRBD1. The CDR3 contains 16 residues. The J segment lost 6 bases and the V segment lost 5 bases, leaving 13 bases of the junction unmatched.

This clonotype was counted a few times. This chain links TRBV7-8 with TRBJ2-2; TRBD2 agrees at 7 bases. The CDR3 runs to 16 residues. In germline, CDR1 is SGHVS, CDR2 FQNEAQ. The trim removed 2 bases at V and 6 bases at J, leaving 9 bases unmatched. For the CDR3, the DNA is TGTGCCAGCAGCTTACTTGAGTGGGGGGGGTCCGGGGAGCTGTTTTTT. This gives the protein CASSLLEWGGSGELFF.

V and J are TRBV14 and TRBJ2-2; D possibly corresponds to TRBD2 (7 bases). Germline loops: CDR1 SGHDN, CDR2 FVKESK. The CDR3 is 20 amino acids. V shed 4 bases and J shed 1 base, with 25 bases lying between them. The CDR3 sequence: CASSPGEGQGFLLNTGELFF. DNA of the CDR3: TGTGCCAGCAGCCCCGGGGAGGGACAAGGATTCCTCTTGAACACCGGGGAGCTGTTTTTT.

This clonotype was observed at least ten times. CDR3 sequence reads: CASSLQGAYNEQFF. As DNA, the CDR3 is TGCGCCAGCAGCCTCCAGGGCGCCTACAATGAGCAGTTCTTC. The V and J genes are TRBV5-1 and TRBJ2-1; tentatively, D is TRBD1 (5 bases). Trimming took off 4 bases at V and 2 bases at J, with 10 bases between the two ends. Germline CDR1 is SGHRS and CDR2 is YFSETQ. This CDR3 has 14 residues.

This clonotype was picked up a small number of times. V is TRBV2 and J is TRBJ1-4; D call uncertain. The CDR3 totals 11 residues. Per germline, CDR1 SNHLY and CDR2 FYNNEI. Deletions cut 7 bases from V and 4 bases from J, with 4 bases between. Here the CDR3 reads CASNINEKLFF. CDR3 sequence (DNA): TGTGCCAGCAATATTAATGAAAAACTGTTTTTT.

This clonotype was counted ten times or more. This chain connects TRBV20-1 to TRBJ2-1, with 14 positions matching TRBD2. Looked up from germline, CDR1 is DFQATT and CDR2 is SNEGSKA (reference sequence). J gave up 6 bases and V 3 bases, and 1 base lay outside the gene matches. The CDR3 contains 14 residues. The CDR3 sequence: CSARTSGGANEQFF. As DNA, the CDR3 is TGCAGTGCTAGGACTAGCGGGGGGGCCAATGAGCAGTTCTTC.

The chain employs TRBV20-1 and TRBJ1-1; D gene uncertain. CDR3 length: 15 residues. Trimming stripped 3 bases from V and 3 bases from J, with 17 bases between. Germline CDR1 reads DFQATT; CDR2 reads SNEGSKA (reference sequence). In DNA form, the CDR3 reads TGCAGTGCTAGGGGAAAGTTTCACGCCGACACTGAAGCTTTCTTT. This codes for CSARGKFHADTEAFF.

This clonotype has only a few counts. V usage is TRBV9 and J usage is TRBJ1-1; no reliable D call. Per germline, CDR1 SGDLS and CDR2 YYNGEE. The ends were cut back, 3 bases at V and 0 bases at J, with 6 bases in the middle. The CDR3 length is 13 residues. Written as DNA, the CDR3 is TGTGCCAGCAGCGAGTCCCTGAACACTGAAGCTTTCTTT. Translating it yields CASSESLNTEAFF. Full variable domain (remainder filled in from reference TRBV9 and TRBJ1-1): DSGVTQTPKHLITATGQRVTLRCSPRSGDLSVYWYQQSLDQGLQFLIQYYNGEERAKGNILERFSAQQFPDLHSELNLSSLELGDSALYFCASSESLNTEAFFGQGTRLTVV.

This clonotype was detected ten times or more. This chain links TRBV7-2 with TRBJ1-1, with 12 bases matching TRBD1. The CDR3 length is 15 residues. V shed 5 bases and J 10 bases; nucleotides not matched to a gene: 11. Germline CDR1 reads SGHTA; CDR2 reads FQGNSA. The CDR3 DNA reads TGTGCCAGCAGCCCCGGGACAGGGGGCTTTAGGGCAGCTTTCTTT. Translating gives CASSPGTGGFRAAFF.

This clonotype was counted a few times. The junction departs from the called germline gene at one end, perhaps through a read error. V gene TRBV18 combines with J gene TRBJ2-2; D possibly corresponds to TRBD2 (6 bases). CDR1 is KGHSH, CDR2 LQKENI, per germline. This CDR3 is 17 amino acids long. This chain's CDR3 is CASSPRGPGVNSGELFF. DNA of the CDR3: TGTGCCAGCTCACCAAGAGGGCCGGGAGTCAACAGCGGGGAGCTGTTTTTT.